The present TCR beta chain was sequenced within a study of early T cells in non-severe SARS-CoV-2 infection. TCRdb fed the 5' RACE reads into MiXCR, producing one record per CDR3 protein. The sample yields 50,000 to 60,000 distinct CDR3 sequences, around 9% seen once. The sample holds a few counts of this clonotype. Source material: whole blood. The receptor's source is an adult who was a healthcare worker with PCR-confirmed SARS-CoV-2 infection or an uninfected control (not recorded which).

CDR3 sequence: CASSALAETYEQYF. For the CDR3, the DNA is TGCGCCAGCAGCGCACTAGCGGAAACCTACGAGCAGTACTTC. This rearrangement joins TRBV5-1 to TRBJ2-7; 8 nucleotides align to TRBD2. J lost 2 bases, V lost 4 bases, and 5 bases had no gene match. CDR1 and CDR2 (germline): SGHRS, YFSETQ. The CDR3 contains 14 residues.